The next 11 T cell receptor beta chains were all read from a single sample in a study of OX40 agonist ivuxolimab in advanced cancers. TCRdb's copy holds only in-frame clones and misses some; the assay was immunoSEQ multiplex PCR. The sample has some 80,000 clones, roughly 86% seen once. The sequences come from CD4+ or CD8+ T cells sorted from blood, collected in a trial of the OX40 agonist ivuxolimab. The receptors originated from an adult with an advanced solid tumor such as melanoma, head and neck, liver or kidney cancer.

This clone has just one count. This chain joins TRBV30 and TRBJ2-1, with 8 bases matching TRBD1. Germline trimming cut 2 bases from V and 5 bases from J; bases unmatched to any gene: 2. Germline V CDR1 and CDR2: GTSNPN, SVGIG (reference sequence). This CDR3 comprises 13 residues. The CDR3 DNA is TGTGCCTGGAGTTTGGGACAGGACAATGAGCAGTTCTTC. This translates into CAWSLGQDNEQFF.

V gene TRBV10-1 combines with J gene TRBJ2-7; D call uncertain. Germline-derived CDR1 and CDR2 are WNHNN and SYGVQD (reference sequence). The CDR3 has 12 amino acids. The V end lost 3 bases, the J end lost 5 bases, and 8 bases lay between the germline ends. Here the CDR3 DNA reads TGCGCCAGCAGTGACAGGTTGGACGAGCAGTACTTC. This translates into CASSDRLDEQYF.

The chain is built from TRBV4-2 and TRBJ2-7, with D hard to call. Germline-derived CDR1 and CDR2 are LGHNA and YNFKEQ. The CDR3 runs 13 residues. Trimming pared 6 bases from V and 0 bases from J, leaving 9 bases between. CDR3 protein: CASRNTGSYEQYF. In nucleotides, the CDR3 is TGTGCCAGCAGGAATACTGGCTCCTACGAGCAGTACTTC.

This chain links TRBV6-5 with TRBJ2-7, with 8 bases that match TRBD2. Trimming at V came to 6 bases and at J to 0 bases, leaving 4 bases not matched to a gene. Germline V gene sequence: CDR1 MNHEY, CDR2 SVGAGI. The CDR3 totals 14 residues. The CDR3 protein is CASRPGTSSYEQYF. The CDR3 DNA follows: TGTGCCAGCAGGCCCGGGACTAGCTCCTACGAGCAGTACTTC.

The sample holds one count of this clone. V gene TRBV6-5 combines with J gene TRBJ2-1; TRBD1 matches 10 bases. Germline V gene sequence: CDR1 MNHEY, CDR2 SVGAGI. The CDR3 consists of 15 residues. Unmatched junction bases numbered 4, after V lost 5 bases and J lost 3 bases. In nucleotides, the CDR3 is TGTGCCAGCAGTCGACAGGGGGCTAACTACAATGAGCAGTTCTTC. It specifies CASSRQGANYNEQFF.

The rearrangement links TRBV19 to TRBJ1-1; 10 nucleotides align to TRBD1. Per germline, CDR1 LNHDA and CDR2 SQIVND (reference sequence). Trimming took 3 bases from V and 7 from J; bases not matched to a gene: 17. The length of the CDR3 is 18 residues. The CDR3 region has the DNA TGTGCCAGTAGTATGGGCGGGACAGGGGCCGATTTAGTGGTTGAAGCTTTCTTT. It codes for CASSMGGTGADLVVEAFF.

V and J are TRBV7-8 and TRBJ2-1, with D unresolved. Germline-derived CDR1 and CDR2 are SGHVS and FQNEAQ. V was pared by 3 bases and J by 4 bases, with 10 bases between. There are 14 residues in the CDR3. In DNA form, the CDR3 reads TGTGCCAGCAGCTTTTTTCCAGCGTACAATGAGCAGTTCTTC. This sequence encodes CASSFFPAYNEQFF.

The chain links TRBV29-1 to TRBJ2-7, with 7 bases that match TRBD2. V was clipped by 6 bases and J by 0 bases; unmatched bases: 8. Germline V gene lookup returns CDR1 SQVTM and CDR2 ANQGSEA. CDR3 length equals 14 residues. The CDR3 DNA follows: TGCAGCGTGGCACTAGCGAGATCCTCCTACGAGCAGTACTTC. This gives the protein CSVALARSSYEQYF.

The chain has TRBV18 and TRBJ2-5, with 9 bases that match TRBD1. Trimming took 3 bases from V and 5 from J; bases not matched to a gene: 7. Germline-derived CDR1 and CDR2 are KGHSH and LQKENI. The CDR3 spans 15 residues. For the CDR3, the DNA is TGTGCCAGCTCACCCGGGACAGGGCTTCGGGAGACCCAGTACTTC. Amino acids: CASSPGTGLRETQYF.

This clone was found once. The chain is built from TRBV29-1 and TRBJ2-1; D not certain. In germline, CDR1 is SQVTM, CDR2 ANQGSEA. The V end lost 2 bases, the J end lost 0 bases, and 17 bases lay between the germline ends. The CDR3 spans 17 residues. CDR3 amino acids: CSVERRRPPSSYNEQFF. CDR3 DNA: TGCAGCGTTGAAAGGCGACGGCCACCTAGCTCCTACAATGAGCAGTTCTTC.

The rearrangement uses TRBV18 and TRBJ2-5; unclear D gene. Germline V CDR1 and CDR2: KGHSH, LQKENI. With 3 bases removed from V and 2 bases from J, the gap between germline ends came to 7 bases. The CDR3 has 13 residues. CDR3 protein: CASSPGGQETQYF. In nucleotides, the CDR3 is TGTGCCAGCTCACCGGGTGGGCAAGAGACCCAGTACTTC.